The 21 T cell receptor beta chains reported below all come from one sample, sequenced in a study of T cell changes during pregnancy in multiple sclerosis. The protocol was immunoSEQ multiplex PCR, while the TCRdb copy is restricted to in-frame clones and leaves out a portion. The sample carries around 68,000 clones, about nine tenths recorded once. Sequences were derived from CD4+ T cells from peripheral blood mononuclear cells, sampled before pregnancy. These receptors were taken from a female donor with multiple sclerosis, enrolled in a pregnancy study.

This rearrangement joins TRBV2 to TRBJ1-2; the match to TRBD1 covers 7 bases. Germline lookup yields CDR1 SNHLY and CDR2 FYNNEI. The CDR3 totals 14 residues. V dropped 2 bases and J dropped 8; count of bases not matched to a gene: 8. The CDR3 DNA reads as TGTGCCAGCAGTGAAAGACAGGGTACATACGGCTACACCTTC. This translates into CASSERQGTYGYTF.

This chain uses TRBV18 with TRBJ2-2, with TRBD2 identical over 10 bases. The CDR3 consists of 19 residues. After removal of 2 bases from V and 4 bases from J, the junction contained 13 bases not matched to a gene. Germline CDR1 KGHSH, CDR2 LQKENI. The DNA of the CDR3 is TGTGCCAGCTCACCATTCAGGAGGGCTAGCGGGAGTTCCACCGGGGAGCTGTTTTTT. Amino acids: CASSPFRRASGSSTGELFF.

V and J are TRBV29-1 and TRBJ1-1; D gene unclear. V gave up 5 bases and J gave up 4 bases, with 11 bases separating them. CDR1 and CDR2 (germline): SQVTM, ANQGSEA. The length of the CDR3 is 12 residues. The CDR3 spells CSVSGARTEAFF. The CDR3 DNA reads as TGCAGCGTTTCAGGTGCTCGCACTGAAGCTTTCTTT.

V is TRBV10-3 and J is TRBJ1-1; D call uncertain. CDR1 ENHRY and CDR2 SYGVKD come from the germline V gene. The V end lost 3 bases, the J end lost 3 bases, and 14 bases lay between the germline ends. This CDR3 is 15 amino acids long. CDR3 bases: TGTGCCATCAGTGAACCGTCGAAAACGGACACTGAAGCTTTCTTT. It encodes CAISEPSKTDTEAFF.

The sample holds a few counts of this clone. The chain uses TRBV2 and TRBJ1-6; no reliable D call. Germline CDR1 is SNHLY and CDR2 is FYNNEI. The CDR3 totals 14 residues. V was shortened by 1 base and J by 7 bases, with 8 bases between the two germline ends. The CDR3, as DNA: TGTGCCAGCAGTGAAGGTCCAGGCAATTCACCCCTCCACTTT. Its protein product is CASSEGPGNSPLHF.

This chain links TRBV7-8 with TRBJ2-1; weak D call: TRBD2 (6 bases). The V and J ends lost 4 bases and 6 bases respectively, with 13 bases between them. This CDR3 has 14 residues. CDR1 SGHVS and CDR2 FQNEAQ come from the germline V gene. The chain's CDR3 is CASSSSGPSNEQFF. The CDR3 nucleotides are TGTGCCAGCAGCTCCAGCGGGCCTTCCAATGAGCAGTTCTTC. The entire variable domain, with the rest obtained from reference TRBV7-8 and TRBJ2-1, is as follows: GAGVSQSPRYKVAKRGQDVALRCDPISGHVSLFWYQQALGQGPEFLTYFQNEAQLDKSGLPSDRFFAERPEGSVSTLKIQRTQQEDSAVYLCASSSSGPSNEQFFGPGTRLTVL.

The V call is TRBV7-7, the J call TRBJ1-1; 9 nucleotides line up with TRBD1. The V and J ends lost 6 bases and 6 bases, in that order; junction bases with no gene match: 5. Per the germline V gene, CDR1 is SSHAT and CDR2 is FNYEAQ (reference sequence). There are 13 residues in the CDR3. CDR3 in DNA: TGTGCCAGCAGTCCGGACAGGGGCGCTGAAGCTTTCTTT. Its translation is CASSPDRGAEAFF.

Only one count was recorded for this clone. V usage is TRBV4-2 and J usage is TRBJ1-3, with D unresolved. The ends were cut back, 0 bases at V and 0 bases at J, with 9 bases in the middle. The CDR3 length is 16 residues. CDR1 is LGHNA and CDR2 is YNFKEQ in the germline V gene. This CDR3 is CASSQDLWSSGNTIYF. For the CDR3, the DNA is TGTGCCAGCAGCCAAGATCTCTGGAGCTCTGGAAACACCATATATTTT.

V and J are TRBV2 and TRBJ2-5, with D tentatively TRBD1 (5 bases). V was shortened by 5 bases and J by 5 bases, with 12 bases between the two germline ends. The CDR3 is 13 residues long. The germline V gene encodes CDR1 SNHLY and CDR2 FYNNEI. The CDR3 nucleotides are TGTGCCAGCAGTAACCAGGGCTTGGAGACCCAGTACTTC. Protein sequence: CASSNQGLETQYF.

Concerning this clone: The sample holds other DNA sequences that translate to the same CDR3. J is TRBJ1-1 and V is TRBV18; perhaps TRBD1 as D (6 bases). This CDR3 is 14 amino acids long. The germline CDR1 and CDR2 sequences are KGHSH and LQKENI. Deletions cut 7 bases from V and 0 bases from J, with 12 bases between. The DNA for the CDR3 is TGTGCCAGCTTCCTTGGGGGCGTGAACACTGAAGCTTTCTTT. This gives the protein CASFLGGVNTEAFF.

The chain employs TRBV11-3 and TRBJ2-1; maybe TRBD1 (5 bases). The CDR3 loop spans 14 amino acids. Trimming pared 5 bases from V and 5 bases from J, leaving 13 bases between. The germline CDR1 and CDR2 sequences are SGHNT and YENEEA. The CDR3 region has the DNA TGTGCCAGCAGCCTGGGGCCGGACAACAATGAGCAGTTCTTC. Its protein product is CASSLGPDNNEQFF. The entire variable domain, with the rest obtained from reference TRBV11-3 and TRBJ2-1, is as follows: EAGVVQSPRYKIIEKKQPVAFWCNPISGHNTLYWYLQNLGQGPELLIRYENEEAVDDSQLPKDRFSAERLKGVDSTLKIQPAELGDSAVYLCASSLGPDNNEQFFGPGTRLTVL.

The table lists this clone with a count of one. This sequence joins TRBV13 and TRBJ1-5; D is uncertain. With 3 bases removed from V and 0 bases from J, the gap between germline ends came to 27 bases. The CDR3 contains 21 residues. Germline V lookup: CDR1 PRHDT, CDR2 FYEKMQ (reference sequence). CDR3 sequence reads: CASSFWQVSPHLPNSNQPQHF. Written as DNA, the CDR3 is TGTGCCAGCAGCTTCTGGCAGGTTTCTCCTCACTTACCAAATAGCAATCAGCCCCAGCATTTT.

V usage is TRBV19 and J usage is TRBJ2-7, with D possibly being TRBD1 (6 bases). V was cut by 2 bases and J by 6 bases, with 11 bases left in between. From germline, CDR1 is LNHDA and CDR2 SQIVND (reference sequence). This CDR3 is 13 amino acids long. DNA for the CDR3: TGTGCCAGTAGTATAACTTACAGGGCCGAGCAGTACTTC. Translating gives CASSITYRAEQYF.

The gene calls are TRBV9 and TRBJ2-5; D is unclear. Deletions cut 4 bases from V and 7 bases from J, with 17 bases between. This CDR3 region has 14 residues. CDR1 and CDR2 (germline): SGDLS, YYNGEE. The CDR3 spells CASSSLVGGATQYF. CDR3 bases: TGTGCCAGCAGCTCGCTCGTCGGCGGCGCGACCCAGTACTTC.

The rearrangement joins TRBV27 to TRBJ1-1, with 9 bases matching TRBD1. Germline CDR1 is MNHEY and CDR2 is SMNVEV (reference sequence). The length of the CDR3 is 19 residues. Germline trimming cut 8 bases from V and 3 bases from J; bases unmatched to any gene: 22. This CDR3 is CASPRSYTRDRELDTEAFF. The CDR3 coding sequence is TGTGCCAGCCCCCGGTCTTATACGCGGGACAGGGAATTGGACACTGAAGCTTTCTTT.

This sequence joins TRBV19 and TRBJ2-1; D remains unclear. Trimming stripped 6 bases from V and 12 bases from J, with 15 bases between. CDR1 is LNHDA, CDR2 SQIVND, per germline (reference sequence). CDR3 length: 12 amino acids. The CDR3 DNA reads TGTGCCAGTAGAGACACGTACCGCGTGCAGTTCTTC. As protein: CASRDTYRVQFF.

The rearrangement uses TRBV6-6 and TRBJ2-7; a possible D gene is TRBD2 (6 bases). CDR1 and CDR2 from the germline V gene are MNHNY and SVGAGI (reference sequence). This CDR3 region has 14 residues. The V and J ends lost 2 bases and 3 bases respectively, with 11 bases between them. The CDR3 protein is CASSYPTGSYEQYF. CDR3 nucleotides: TGTGCCAGCAGTTACCCAACCGGGAGCTACGAGCAGTACTTC.

The V and J genes are TRBV5-5 and TRBJ2-5; 7 nucleotides line up with TRBD1. CDR3 length equals 15 residues. In germline, CDR1 is SGHKS, CDR2 YYEKEE (reference sequence). Trimming removed 0 bases from V and 5 bases from J; junction bases left unmatched: 7. The CDR3 nucleotides read TGTGCCAGCAGCTTGGAGGGGGCTTTGAAGGAGACCCAGTACTTC. Encoded protein: CASSLEGALKETQYF.

The gene calls are TRBV4-3 and TRBJ1-1; D might be TRBD1 (6 bases). Trimming took off 0 bases at V and 1 base at J, with 9 bases between the two ends. Germline V CDR1 and CDR2: LGHNA, YSLEER. The CDR3 spans 15 residues. The CDR3 region is CASSQDLGANTEAFF. The CDR3, as DNA: TGCGCCAGCAGCCAAGATCTGGGGGCGAACACTGAAGCTTTCTTT.

The chain carries TRBV9 and TRBJ2-4; 9 bases match TRBD2. The germline gives CDR1 SGDLS, CDR2 YYNGEE. The CDR3 runs 14 residues. With 3 bases clipped from V and 6 bases from J, the junction kept 4 bases outside the gene matches. The CDR3 sequence: CASSASGTGNIQYF. In DNA form, the CDR3 reads TGTGCCAGCAGCGCTAGCGGGACCGGAAACATTCAGTACTTC.

J is TRBJ2-1 and V is TRBV27; 8 nucleotides align to TRBD2. This CDR3 comprises 19 residues. After removal of 3 bases from V and 6 bases from J, the junction contained 19 bases not matched to a gene. CDR1 and CDR2 (germline): MNHEY, SMNVEV (reference sequence). CDR3 sequence: CASSFFTAGARGVGNEQFF. DNA for the CDR3: TGTGCCAGCAGTTTTTTTACAGCGGGAGCCCGGGGGGTCGGCAATGAGCAGTTCTTC.